A single sample gave rise to the 6 T cell receptor beta chains below, sequenced in a study of cytomegalovirus exposure and HLA in healthy donors. Researchers ran the PCR with 60 Vbeta and 13 Jbeta primers. Assay: immunoSEQ multiplex PCR; the TCRdb copy retains only in-frame clones and omits some. The sample includes over 150,000 clones, around 80% of them seen just once. Specimen: PBMCs. The receptors shown here come from a woman in her 30s in good health and CMV-seronegative.

V usage is TRBV29-1 and J usage is TRBJ2-7; 8 nucleotides match TRBD1. V lost 4 bases and J lost 2; bases outside the gene matches: 13. The CDR3 sequence is 16 residues long. Germline V CDR1 and CDR2: SQVTM, ANQGSEA. This CDR3 reads CSVAPRTGGVTYEQYF. CDR3 nucleotide sequence: TGCAGCGTTGCCCCCAGAACAGGGGGAGTCACCTACGAGCAGTACTTC.

The chain links TRBV5-1 to TRBJ2-3; 8 bases line up with TRBD1. This CDR3 spans 16 amino acids. Germline V gives CDR1 SGHRS, CDR2 YFSETQ. Trimming removed 4 bases from V and 3 bases from J; junction bases left unmatched: 10. The DNA for the CDR3 is TGCGCCAGCAGCGCCGGACAGGGTGGGTTAACAGATACGCAGTATTTT. It is translated as CASSAGQGGLTDTQYF.

The chain carries TRBV4-2 and TRBJ1-2; tentative D call: TRBD1 (5 bases). V dropped 0 bases and J dropped 6 bases, with 23 bases sitting between them. CDR3 size: 18 residues. Looked up from germline, CDR1 is LGHNA and CDR2 is YNFKEQ. As DNA, the CDR3 is TGTGCCAGCAGCCAAGAGGGGATCTGGGTAGGGCCACAGGATGGCTACACCTTC. As protein: CASSQEGIWVGPQDGYTF.

The chain joins TRBV9 to TRBJ2-3; TRBD2 is a possible D gene (5 bases). Germline CDR1 is SGDLS and CDR2 is YYNGEE. The CDR3 sequence is 18 residues long. Trimming left V 0 bases short and J 4 bases short, with 21 bases between. CDR3 nucleotide sequence: TGTGCCAGCAGCGTAGTGTCGGCTCCGGGATCCTCTCCAGATACGCAGTATTTT. Amino acids: CASSVVSAPGSSPDTQYF.

The CDR3: CASSPPGQGAWETQYF. Here the CDR3 DNA reads TGTGCCAGCAGCCCCCCGGGACAGGGGGCTTGGGAGACCCAGTACTTC. The rearrangement uses TRBV7-6 and TRBJ2-5; 12 nucleotides align to TRBD1. J gave up 5 bases and V 5 bases, and 9 bases lay outside the gene matches. This CDR3 contains 16 residues. Germline CDR1 SGHVS, CDR2 FNYEAQ.

The genes are TRBV30 and TRBJ1-1; 7 positions agree with TRBD1. Germline values: CDR1 GTSNPN, CDR2 SVGIG (reference sequence). This CDR3 comprises 13 residues. J lost 4 bases, V lost 2 bases, and 4 bases had no gene match. The CDR3 reads CAWSSTGATEAFF. Here the CDR3 DNA reads TGTGCCTGGAGTTCCACAGGGGCCACTGAAGCTTTCTTT.